Sequencing of this T cell receptor beta chain was carried out in a study of breast tumors, draining lymph nodes, adjacent tissues. The lymph nodes were axillary draining lymph nodes from breast cancer patients. The germline CDR1 and CDR2 sequences are SGHTA and FQGTGA. This CDR3 is 15 amino acids long. V was shortened by 2 bases and J by 0 bases, with 9 bases between the two germline ends. TCRdb redid the calling of the multiplex PCR reads with MiXCR, one entry per CDR3 protein. This table has 200,000 to 250,000 distinct CDR3 sequences, less than 35% appearing once. The chain couples TRBV7-3 to TRBJ2-3; D gene ambiguous. This TCR derives from a female donor with breast cancer. Some clones in this sample may be carry-over from other donors' samples. The sequenced sample consisted of axillary lymph node tissue. The CDR3 here is CASSLVPPSTDTQYF. The CDR3 bases are TGTGCCAGCAGCTTAGTCCCCCCAAGCACAGATACGCAGTATTTT.